These 9 T cell receptor beta chains were sequenced from one sample in a study of cytomegalovirus exposure and HLA in healthy donors (dated by TCRdb to about 2017). Libraries were built with the immunoSEQ multiplex PCR assay. For the multiplex PCR, a mixture combining 60 forward primers for TCR Vbeta segments and 13 reverse primers for TCR Jbeta segments was used. Held by TCRdb, this immuneACCESS table contains in-frame sequences only and omits some clones. Under half of the omission traces to an unresolved V gene where checked; the cause of the rest is unknown. The table for this sample lists approximately 150,000 clones; approximately 90% of them were counted only once. Around 0.85% of the sample lies in the top ten. The sample taken for sequencing was PBMCs. The receptors shown here come from a woman in her twenties or thirties in good health and CMV-seronegative.

CDR3 coding DNA: TGTGCCAGCCAGGCCACTGCGGGAGACAATGAGCAGTTCTTC. Encoded protein: CASQATAGDNEQFF. The chain has TRBV6-6 and TRBJ2-1, with 7 positions matching TRBD2. After removal of 8 bases from V and 5 bases from J, the junction contained 9 bases not matched to a gene. The germline CDR1 and CDR2 sequences are MNHNY and SVGAGI (reference sequence). This CDR3 has 14 residues.

The V gene is TRBV6-1, the J gene TRBJ1-2, with D unresolved. CDR3 length: 15 amino acids. CDR1 MNHNS and CDR2 SASEGT come from the germline V gene. V lost 2 bases and J 8 bases, leaving 18 bases between the germline ends. The CDR3 sequence: CASSESARVVEGYTF. The CDR3 bases are TGTGCCAGCAGTGAATCGGCCCGGGTTGTAGAGGGCTACACCTTC.

CDR3 nucleotides: TGTGCCAGCAGCACGACCGGGACAGGGAATTCACCCCTCCACTTT. The encoded protein is CASSTTGTGNSPLHF. V is TRBV9 and J is TRBJ1-6; 9 bases line up with TRBD1. Germline V gives CDR1 SGDLS, CDR2 YYNGEE. J lost 7 bases, V lost 4 bases, and 6 bases had no gene match. This CDR3 is 15 amino acids long.

CDR3: CASSSYRGGKTQYF. CDR3 coding DNA: TGTGCCAGCAGTTCCTACAGGGGCGGGAAGACCCAGTACTTC. J is TRBJ2-5 and V is TRBV28; D might be TRBD1 (7 bases). Germline CDR1 reads MDHEN; CDR2 reads SYDVKM. This CDR3 is 14 amino acids long. V was clipped by 4 bases and J by 6 bases, with 15 bases between them.

The chain recombines TRBV7-6 with TRBJ2-7, with 10 nucleotides matching TRBD2. J was trimmed by 2 bases and V by 3 bases; bases with no gene match: 10. Germline loops: CDR1 SGHVS, CDR2 FNYEAQ. CDR3 length: 17 amino acids. The CDR3 region has the DNA TGTGCCAGCAGCTTTTCAGCGGGGGGGCCCGCGGCCTACGAGCAGTACTTC. Amino acid sequence: CASSFSAGGPAAYEQYF.

The chain links TRBV5-1 to TRBJ2-3, with D maybe TRBD1 (5 bases). CDR1 and CDR2 (germline): SGHRS, YFSETQ. Trimming took off 2 bases at V and 2 bases at J, with 9 bases between the two ends. There are 14 residues in the CDR3. This CDR3 is CASSFQGITDTQYF. CDR3 nucleotide sequence: TGCGCCAGCAGCTTCCAGGGAATCACAGATACGCAGTATTTT.

The chain recombines TRBV19 with TRBJ2-7; 7 nucleotides line up with TRBD2. The germline CDR1 and CDR2 sequences are LNHDA and SQIVND (reference sequence). The V and J ends lost 2 bases and 3 bases, in that order; junction bases with no gene match: 7. The CDR3 has 15 amino acids. CDR3 sequence (DNA): TGTGCCAGTAGTATAAGAGGGCCGGGGGGCTACGAGCAGTACTTC. It translates to CASSIRGPGGYEQYF. The whole variable domain, filled in from reference TRBV19 and TRBJ2-7, reads DGGITQSPKYLFRKEGQNVTLSCEQNLNHDAMYWYRQDPGQGLRLIYYSQIVNDFQKGDIAEGYSVSREKKESFPLTVTSAQKNPTAFYLCASSIRGPGGYEQYFGPGTRLTVT.

With regard to this clone: The same CDR3 is also encoded by other DNA sequences in this sample. The V gene is TRBV5-1, the J gene TRBJ1-5; D remains ambiguous. Trimming left V 4 bases short and J 3 bases short, with 11 bases between. CDR1 and CDR2 (germline): SGHRS, YFSETQ. The CDR3 loop spans 14 amino acids. The CDR3 loop is CASSPEGINQPQHF. The CDR3 DNA reads TGCGCCAGCAGCCCGGAGGGAATCAATCAGCCCCAGCATTTT.

This clone was seen once. This chain uses TRBV4-1 with TRBJ2-7; 7 positions match TRBD1. Germline V lookup: CDR1 MGHRA, CDR2 YSYEKL. The CDR3 spans 15 residues. Losses at the gene ends were 3 bases for V and 3 bases for J; bases not matched to a gene: 8. The CDR3, as DNA: TGCGCCAGCAGCCATCCGGGACAGATCAACTACGAGCAGTACTTC. Translation gives CASSHPGQINYEQYF.